The 11 T cell receptor beta chains below were found in one sample sequenced in a study of graft-versus-host responses after intestinal transplantation. Investigators plated approximately 200,000 CFSE-labeled responder cells together with approximately 200,000 irradiated stimulator cells labeled with violet dye. TCRdb keeps only in-frame clones here, not all; method: immunoSEQ multiplex PCR. The data hold 10,000 to 15,000 clones, with less than 40% observed a single time. This specimen was alloreactive CD8+ T cells from a mixed lymphocyte reaction culture, taken before intestinal transplant. As for subset: CFSE-low proliferating T cells sorted from approximately 6-day pre-transplant mixed lymphocyte reaction (GvH or HvG direction). These receptor sequences come from a human patient who received an intestinal transplant.

The rearrangement uses TRBV28 and TRBJ2-7, with 7 bases identical to TRBD1. Trimming removed 7 bases from V and 6 bases from J; junction bases left unmatched: 9. This CDR3 comprises 13 residues. The germline V gene has CDR1 MDHEN and CDR2 SYDVKM. CDR3 loop: CASTYSNRGEQYF. DNA of the CDR3: TGTGCCAGCACCTACTCCAACAGGGGCGAGCAGTACTTC.

This clone was counted between two and nine times. This rearrangement joins TRBV4-1 to TRBJ2-4; D gene ambiguous. CDR3 length equals 13 residues. Trimming removed 1 base at V and 11 bases at J, with 12 bases between. Germline V lookup: CDR1 MGHRA, CDR2 YSYEKL. The CDR3 loop reads CASSQGTPSFQYF. The CDR3 DNA reads as TGCGCCAGCAGCCAAGGTACTCCCAGTTTTCAGTACTTC.

Relative to its sample, this clone is medium-sized. The J gene is TRBJ2-3, the V gene TRBV6-4; 7 bases are a match to TRBD1. CDR3 length: 14 amino acids. Germline CDR1 and CDR2: MRHNA and SNTAGT. Trimming at V came to 6 bases and at J to 0 bases, leaving 3 bases not matched to a gene. The CDR3 loop reads CASREQGSTDTQYF. The CDR3 nucleotides read TGTGCCAGCAGGGAACAGGGGAGCACAGATACGCAGTATTTT.

This clone came up a few times. The chain has TRBV2 and TRBJ1-6; 8 bases map to TRBD1. CDR3 size: 15 residues. Germline loops: CDR1 SNHLY, CDR2 FYNNEI. The V segment lost 5 bases and the J segment 6 bases; nucleotides outside the gene matches: 6. Here the CDR3 reads CASSIDRGSNSPLHF. The CDR3 DNA is TGTGCCAGCAGTATAGACAGGGGAAGTAATTCACCCCTCCACTTT.

By share, this clone counts as medium-sized. The rearrangement joins TRBV5-4 to TRBJ2-1, with unresolved D. The V and J ends lost 4 bases and 0 bases respectively, with 11 bases between them. Germline V gene data show CDR1 as SGHNT and CDR2 as YYREEE (reference sequence). This CDR3 is built from 15 residues. The CDR3 spells CASSLDGSSYNEQFF. For the CDR3, the DNA is TGTGCCAGCAGCCTCGACGGAAGCTCCTACAATGAGCAGTTCTTC.

This clone was recorded a few times. The chain links TRBV29-1 to TRBJ1-4; D gene unclear. CDR1 is SQVTM, CDR2 ANQGSEA, per germline. V lost 4 bases and J 2 bases, leaving 14 bases between the germline ends. The CDR3 covers 15 residues. The CDR3 loop reads CSVGGLLFTNEKLFF. The CDR3 bases are TGCAGCGTTGGGGGTCTACTATTTACTAATGAAAAACTGTTTTTT.

This clone was seen only a few times. The chain has TRBV10-2 and TRBJ2-1; no clear D gene. The germline gives CDR1 WSHSY, CDR2 SAAADI. The V end was cut by 7 bases, the J end by 6 bases, with 10 bases between. This CDR3 region has 12 residues. The CDR3 is CASTRLFNEQFF. The DNA for the CDR3 is TGCGCCAGCACCCGTCTCTTCAATGAGCAGTTCTTC.

The chain employs TRBV11-1 and TRBJ2-7, with TRBD2 identical over 9 bases. This CDR3 has 15 amino acids. Germline V CDR1 and CDR2: SGHAT, FQDESV (reference sequence). After removal of 5 bases from V and 0 bases from J, the junction contained 5 bases not matched to a gene. This chain's CDR3 is CASSPTSGPSYEQYF. CDR3 DNA sequence: TGTGCCAGCAGCCCCACTAGCGGGCCCTCCTACGAGCAGTACTTC. Full variable domain (missing parts from reference TRBV11-1 and TRBJ2-7): EAEVAQSPRYKITEKSQAVAFWCDPISGHATLYWYRQILGQGPELLVQFQDESVVDDSQLPKDRFSAERLKGVDSTLKIQPAELGDSAMYLCASSPTSGPSYEQYFGPGTRLTVT.

This sequence joins TRBV9 and TRBJ2-1; D might be TRBD2 (5 bases). The CDR3 runs 14 residues. Germline V CDR1 and CDR2: SGDLS, YYNGEE. Trimming cost V 4 bases and J 6 bases, with 14 bases left between them. As DNA, the CDR3 is TGTGCCAGCAGCCAGATGACCGGGGTCAATGAGCAGTTCTTC. It codes for CASSQMTGVNEQFF.

There are a few counts of this clone. V and J are TRBV6-6 and TRBJ2-5, with TRBD1 matching 10 bases. Germline loops: CDR1 MNHNY, CDR2 SVGAGI (reference sequence). This CDR3 comprises 14 residues. Unmatched junction bases numbered 0, after V lost 2 bases and J lost 3 bases. CDR3 in amino acids: CASSYGTGEETQYF. CDR3 sequence (DNA): TGTGCCAGCAGTTACGGGACAGGGGAAGAGACCCAGTACTTC.

This clone was picked up a small number of times. The chain couples TRBV19 to TRBJ1-1; D possibly corresponds to TRBD1 (5 bases). Trimming left V 1 base short and J 0 bases short, with 12 bases between. The CDR3 loop spans 16 amino acids. CDR1 is LNHDA and CDR2 is SQIVND in the germline V gene (reference sequence). The CDR3: CASSIAEGHLNTEAFF. Here the CDR3 DNA reads TGTGCCAGTAGTATAGCGGAAGGACACCTGAACACTGAAGCTTTCTTT. Complete variable domain (other parts from reference TRBV19 and TRBJ1-1): DGGITQSPKYLFRKEGQNVTLSCEQNLNHDAMYWYRQDPGQGLRLIYYSQIVNDFQKGDIAEGYSVSREKKESFPLTVTSAQKNPTAFYLCASSIAEGHLNTEAFFGQGTRLTVV.